Sequencing of this TCR beta chain was carried out in a study of tumor and adjacent non-tumor tissue in lung cancer. The V and J ends lost 6 bases and 3 bases respectively, with 14 bases between them. The germline gives CDR1 MNHEY, CDR2 SVGAGI. This CDR3 is built from 14 residues. Study-level results: Higher tumor TCR diversity was associated with shorter survival. In normal lung, the top 100 clones were significantly more dominant than in tumor.

The template was RNA from unsorted bulk tissue. This non-tumor lung sample came from over 3 cm beyond the tumor edge. Newly diagnosed lung cancer patients had thoracic surgery in China, August–late 2014, without prior chemotherapy. This clonotype was detected many times. Its antigen is unknown. Three rounds of nested PCR, following a modified ARM-PCR protocol, produced the TCRbeta library. TCRdb independently ran MiXCR on the multiplex PCR reads; one entry per CDR3 protein. The profile shows 60,000 or so distinct CDR3 sequences, 61% of them singletons. The sequence came from a man in his 70s with non-small cell lung cancer. The sequenced sample consisted of distant non-tumor lung tissue. The V call is TRBV6-5, the J call TRBJ2-5; tentatively, D is TRBD1 (6 bases). The CDR3 spells CASSLSHREETQYF. The CDR3 region has the DNA TGTGCCAGCAGCTTAAGCCACAGGGAAGAGACCCAGTACTTC.